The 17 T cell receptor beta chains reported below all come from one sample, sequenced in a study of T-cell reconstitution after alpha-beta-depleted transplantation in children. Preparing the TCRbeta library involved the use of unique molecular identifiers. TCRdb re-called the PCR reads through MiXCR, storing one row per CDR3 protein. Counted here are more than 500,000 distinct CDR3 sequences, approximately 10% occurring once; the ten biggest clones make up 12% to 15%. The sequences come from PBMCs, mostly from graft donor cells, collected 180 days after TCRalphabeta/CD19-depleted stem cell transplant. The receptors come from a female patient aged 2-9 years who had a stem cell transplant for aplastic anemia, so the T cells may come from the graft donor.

DNA for the CDR3: TGCGCCAGCAGCCGCGACGCCCGGGGGGTGAAGGAGCAGTTCTTC. Amino acid sequence: CASSRDARGVKEQFF. The rearrangement links TRBV4-3 to TRBJ2-1, with 7 bases that match TRBD2. CDR3 size: 15 residues. The V and J ends lost 4 bases and 10 bases, in that order; junction bases with no gene match: 13. Looked up from germline, CDR1 is LGHNA and CDR2 is YSLEER.

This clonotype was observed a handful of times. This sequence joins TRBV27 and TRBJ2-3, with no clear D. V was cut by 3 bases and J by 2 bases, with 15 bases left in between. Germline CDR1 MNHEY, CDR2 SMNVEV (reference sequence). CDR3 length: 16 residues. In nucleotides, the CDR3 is TGTGCCAGCAGTTTTTCCCCTCTAGGGTACACAGATACGCAGTATTTT. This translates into CASSFSPLGYTDTQYF.

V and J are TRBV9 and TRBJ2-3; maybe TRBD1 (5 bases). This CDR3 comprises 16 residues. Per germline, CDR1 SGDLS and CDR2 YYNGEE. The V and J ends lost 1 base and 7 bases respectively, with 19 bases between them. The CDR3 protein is CASSVSGAAEVNTQYF. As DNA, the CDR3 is TGTGCCAGCAGCGTATCTGGGGCCGCGGAAGTCAATACGCAGTATTTT.

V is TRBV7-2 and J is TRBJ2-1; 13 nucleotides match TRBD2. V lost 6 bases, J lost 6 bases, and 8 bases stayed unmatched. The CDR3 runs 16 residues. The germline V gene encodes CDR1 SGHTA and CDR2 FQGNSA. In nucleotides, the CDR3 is TGTGCCAGCAGTAAACTAGCGGGAGGGCCCAGCAATGAGCAGTTCTTC. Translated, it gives CASSKLAGGPSNEQFF.

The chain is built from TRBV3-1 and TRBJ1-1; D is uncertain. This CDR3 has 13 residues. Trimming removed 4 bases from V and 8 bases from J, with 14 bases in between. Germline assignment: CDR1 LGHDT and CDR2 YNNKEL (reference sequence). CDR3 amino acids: CASSRLTQSEAFF. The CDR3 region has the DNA TGTGCCAGCAGCCGACTAACACAAAGCGAAGCTTTCTTT.

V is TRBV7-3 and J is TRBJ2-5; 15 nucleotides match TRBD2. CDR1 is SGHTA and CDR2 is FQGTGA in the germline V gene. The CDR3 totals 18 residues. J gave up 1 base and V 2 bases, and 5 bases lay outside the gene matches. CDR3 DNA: TGTGCCAGCAGCTTACCGGGACTAGCGGGAGGCTCCCAAGAGACCCAGTACTTC. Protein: CASSLPGLAGGSQETQYF.

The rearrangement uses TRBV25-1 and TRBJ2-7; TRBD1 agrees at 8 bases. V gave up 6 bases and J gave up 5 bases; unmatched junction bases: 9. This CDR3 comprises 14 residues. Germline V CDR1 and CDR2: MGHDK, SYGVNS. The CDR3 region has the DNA TGTGCCAGCAGACAGCAGGGGGCGGCGGACGAGCAGTACTTC. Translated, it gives CASRQQGAADEQYF.

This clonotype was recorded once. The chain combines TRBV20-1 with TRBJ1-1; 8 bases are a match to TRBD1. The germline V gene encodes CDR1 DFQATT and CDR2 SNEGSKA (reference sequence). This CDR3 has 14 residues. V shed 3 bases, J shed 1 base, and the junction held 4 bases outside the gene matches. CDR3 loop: CSASLQGANTEAFF. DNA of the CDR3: TGCAGTGCTAGTCTCCAGGGGGCGAACACTGAAGCTTTCTTT.

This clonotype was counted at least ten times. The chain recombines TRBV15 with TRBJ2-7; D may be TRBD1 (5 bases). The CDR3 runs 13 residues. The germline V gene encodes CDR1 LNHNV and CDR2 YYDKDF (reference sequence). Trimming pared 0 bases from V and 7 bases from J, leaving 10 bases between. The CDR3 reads CATSRDLNREQYF. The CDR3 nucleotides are TGTGCCACCAGCAGAGATCTTAACAGGGAGCAGTACTTC.

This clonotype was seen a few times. CDR3 sequence reads: CASSLGRLAGADTQYF. DNA of the CDR3: TGTGCCAGCAGCTTAGGGCGACTAGCGGGAGCAGATACGCAGTATTTT. The genes are TRBV7-2 and TRBJ2-3; TRBD2 matches 12 bases. CDR3 size: 16 residues. V dropped 1 base and J dropped 4; count of bases not matched to a gene: 3. Germline V gene sequence: CDR1 SGHTA, CDR2 FQGNSA.

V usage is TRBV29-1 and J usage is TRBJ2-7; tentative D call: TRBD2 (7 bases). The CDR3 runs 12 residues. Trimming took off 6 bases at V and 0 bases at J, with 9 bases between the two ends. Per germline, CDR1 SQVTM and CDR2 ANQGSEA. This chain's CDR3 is CSVGGHSYEQYF. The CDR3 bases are TGCAGCGTCGGGGGGCACTCCTACGAGCAGTACTTC.

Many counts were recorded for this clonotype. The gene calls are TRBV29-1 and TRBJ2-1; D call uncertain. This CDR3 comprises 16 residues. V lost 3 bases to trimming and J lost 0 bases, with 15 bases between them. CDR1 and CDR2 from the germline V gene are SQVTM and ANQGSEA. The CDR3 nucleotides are TGCAGCGTTGAGGTAAACGTGGTCGTCTCCTACAATGAGCAGTTCTTC. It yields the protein CSVEVNVVVSYNEQFF.

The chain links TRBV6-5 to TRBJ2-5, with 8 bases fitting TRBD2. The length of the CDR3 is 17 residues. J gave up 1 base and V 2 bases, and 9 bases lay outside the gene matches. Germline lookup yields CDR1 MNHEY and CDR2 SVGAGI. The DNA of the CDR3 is TGTGCCAGCAGTTACCTGGGACCACTAGCGGCCCAAGAGACCCAGTACTTC. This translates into CASSYLGPLAAQETQYF.

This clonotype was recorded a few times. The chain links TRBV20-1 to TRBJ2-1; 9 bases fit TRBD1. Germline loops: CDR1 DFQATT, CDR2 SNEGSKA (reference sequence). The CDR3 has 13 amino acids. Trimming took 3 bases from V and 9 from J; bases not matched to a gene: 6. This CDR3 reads CSASRTGAREQFF. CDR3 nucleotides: TGCAGTGCTAGCCGGACAGGGGCTCGTGAGCAGTTCTTC.

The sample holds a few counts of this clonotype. CDR3 residues: CATSRDRRFWERYEQFF. DNA of the CDR3: TGTGCCACCAGCAGAGACCGCCGGTTTTGGGAGAGGTATGAGCAGTTCTTC. J is TRBJ2-1 and V is TRBV15; perhaps TRBD2 as D (5 bases). Trimming left V 0 bases short and J 8 bases short, with 20 bases between. Germline V gives CDR1 LNHNV, CDR2 YYDKDF (reference sequence). This CDR3 has 17 residues.

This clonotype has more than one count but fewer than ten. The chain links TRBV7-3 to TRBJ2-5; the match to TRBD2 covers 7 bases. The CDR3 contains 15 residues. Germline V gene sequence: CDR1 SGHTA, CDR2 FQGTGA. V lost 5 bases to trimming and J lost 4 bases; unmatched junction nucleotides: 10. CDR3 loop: CASSRTGTKLETQYF. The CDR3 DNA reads TGTGCCAGCAGCCGGACCGGGACTAAGCTAGAGACCCAGTACTTC.

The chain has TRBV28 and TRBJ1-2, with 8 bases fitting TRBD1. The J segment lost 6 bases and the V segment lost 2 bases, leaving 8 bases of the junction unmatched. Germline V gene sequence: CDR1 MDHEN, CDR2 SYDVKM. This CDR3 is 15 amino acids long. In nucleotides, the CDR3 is TGTGCCAGCAGTTTACACGGGACAGGAAAGCATGGCTACACCTTC. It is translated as CASSLHGTGKHGYTF.